This T cell receptor (beta chain) was identified in a study of Ad26.COV2.S vaccination and SARS-CoV-2 variants. Treatment here: some 20 received Ad26.COV2.S at low or high dose, single or two shots; a few received placebo; per-sample allocation not given. Samples analyzed were those drawn on day 63 after the first vaccine or placebo injection. Sequencing used immunoSEQ multiplex PCR; TCRdb keeps in-frame clones, though not all of them. This table holds some 250,000 clones, approximately 88% found once. Material: peripheral blood, obtained in a trial of Ad26.COV2.S vaccine versus placebo. The sequence derives from a person between 18 and 59 years old who received the Ad26.COV2.S COVID-19 vaccine or a placebo.

The CDR3 sequence is CASSWAEQETQYF. The DNA for the CDR3 is TGTGCCAGCAGTTGGGCTGAGCAAGAGACCCAGTACTTC. The V and J genes are TRBV28 and TRBJ2-5; D unresolved. The V and J ends lost 4 bases and 2 bases respectively, with 8 bases between them. CDR3 length: 13 residues. Per germline, CDR1 MDHEN and CDR2 SYDVKM.